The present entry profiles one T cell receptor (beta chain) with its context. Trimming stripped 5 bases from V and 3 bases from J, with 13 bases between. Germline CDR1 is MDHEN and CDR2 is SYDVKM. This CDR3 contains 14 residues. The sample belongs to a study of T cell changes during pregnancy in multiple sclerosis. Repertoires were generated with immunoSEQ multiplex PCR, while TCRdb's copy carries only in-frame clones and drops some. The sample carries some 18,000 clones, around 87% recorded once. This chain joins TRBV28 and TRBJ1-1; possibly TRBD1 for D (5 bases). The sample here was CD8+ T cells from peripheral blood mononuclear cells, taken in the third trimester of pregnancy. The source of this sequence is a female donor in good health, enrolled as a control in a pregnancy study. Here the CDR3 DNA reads TGTGCCAGCAGTGGAAGGCAGGGATACACTGAAGCTTTCTTT. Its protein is CASSGRQGYTEAFF. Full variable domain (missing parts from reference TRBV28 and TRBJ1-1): DVKVTQSSRYLVKRTGEKVFLECVQDMDHENMFWYRQDPGLGLRLIYFSYDVKMKEKGDIPEGYSVSREKKERFSLILESASTNQTSMYLCASSGRQGYTEAFFGQGTRLTVV.